Listed below are T cell receptor beta chains from one sample, sequenced in a study of T cell changes during pregnancy in multiple sclerosis. Sequencing used immunoSEQ multiplex PCR; TCRdb keeps in-frame clones, though not all of them. The table includes 65,000 to 75,000 clones, about 93% detected once. The specimen comprised peripheral blood, sampled in the third trimester of pregnancy. These receptors all come from a female donor in good health, enrolled as a control in a pregnancy study. Both conserved end residues are part of each CDR3. Each record gives: V gene, D gene, J gene, CDR3 length, CDR3 protein, CDR3 DNA. The D gene is left open where the match is weak.

V gene: TRBV29-1
D gene: NA
J gene: TRBJ2-4
CDR3 length: 12
CDR3 protein: CSVLGGQSGQYF
CDR3 DNA: TGCAGCGTGCTCGGGGGTCAATCAGGACAGTACTTC

V gene: TRBV4-1
D gene: NA
J gene: TRBJ1-2
CDR3 length: 15
CDR3 protein: CASSQAGKANYGYTF
CDR3 DNA: TGCGCCAGCAGCCAAGCAGGAAAGGCTAACTATGGCTACACCTTC

V gene: TRBV7-2
D gene: TRBD2
J gene: TRBJ2-3
CDR3 length: 16
CDR3 protein: CASSQSGGGYMGTQYF
CDR3 DNA: TGTGCCAGCAGCCAAAGCGGGGGGGGCTATATGGGTACGCAGTATTTT

V gene: TRBV6-5
D gene: NA
J gene: TRBJ1-2
CDR3 length: 14
CDR3 protein: CASSYALGGDGYTF
CDR3 DNA: TGTGCCAGCAGTTACGCGCTCGGGGGGGATGGCTACACCTTC

V gene: TRBV4-1
D gene: TRBD2
J gene: TRBJ2-2
CDR3 length: 16
CDR3 protein: CASSQDGLAGAGELFF
CDR3 DNA: TGCGCCAGCAGCCAGGACGGACTAGCGGGGGCCGGGGAGCTGTTTTTT

V gene: TRBV9
D gene: TRBD1
J gene: TRBJ1-6
CDR3 length: 14
CDR3 protein: CASSDTGARSPLHF
CDR3 DNA: TGTGCCAGCAGCGACACAGGGGCTCGGTCACCCCTCCACTTT

V gene: TRBV6-6
D gene: NA
J gene: TRBJ1-2
CDR3 length: 13
CDR3 protein: CASRPTGDYGYTF
CDR3 DNA: TGTGCCAGCAGGCCCACCGGGGACTATGGCTACACCTTC

V gene: TRBV29-1
D gene: NA
J gene: TRBJ1-1
CDR3 length: 14
CDR3 protein: CSVNRNLMNTEAFF
CDR3 DNA: TGCAGCGTAAACAGGAATTTGATGAACACTGAAGCTTTCTTT

V gene: TRBV5-1
D gene: TRBD2
J gene: TRBJ2-2
CDR3 length: 15
CDR3 protein: CASSFLAGFSGELFF
CDR3 DNA: TGCGCCAGCAGCTTCCTAGCGGGGTTTTCCGGGGAGCTGTTTTTT

V gene: TRBV2
D gene: NA
J gene: TRBJ1-5
CDR3 length: 14
CDR3 protein: CASSRGGAREPQHF
CDR3 DNA: TGTGCCAGCAGCCGGGGGGGGGCAAGGGAGCCCCAGCATTTT